These T cell receptor beta chains were read from a single sample in a study of T-cell reconstitution after alpha-beta-depleted transplantation in children. One entry per CDR3 protein, called by TCRdb with MiXCR from the PCR reads. Among some 600,000 distinct CDR3 sequences listed, approximately 13% were seen once. Source: PBMCs, mostly from graft donor cells, taken 360 days after TCRalphabeta/CD19-depleted stem cell transplant. All receptors come from a male patient between 10 and 17 years old who had a stem cell transplant for acute myeloid leukemia, so the T cells may come from the graft donor. Both conserved end residues are part of each CDR3.

J,V,CDR3
TRBJ1-6,TRBV28,CASSYIMRGSPLHF
TRBJ1-1,TRBV20-1,CSARRGQGGSTEAFF
TRBJ2-3,TRBV1,CTSSQGGVAGAPSTDTQYF
TRBJ2-3,TRBV12-3/TRBV12-4,CASRPATGTNTQYF
TRBJ2-7,TRBV3-1,CASSETGGPYEQYF
TRBJ2-3,TRBV4-2,CASSQGGSDTQYF
TRBJ1-5,TRBV20-1,CSAEGQGNQPQHF
TRBJ1-3,TRBV7-2,CASSLATGGINTIYF
TRBJ2-3,TRBV28,CASSPLLPLEVTDTQYF
TRBJ2-1,TRBV29-1,CSVSKDLSYNEQFF
TRBJ2-1,TRBV21-1,CASSKILGQGDNEQFF
TRBJ2-3,TRBV20-1,CSARAGQGALSTDTQYF
TRBJ2-3,TRBV20-1,CSARDYNHPTDTQYF
TRBJ2-1,TRBV12-3/TRBV12-4,CASSLAGGPNEQFF
TRBJ2-7,TRBV6-1,CASSQTGGLEQYF
TRBJ2-1,TRBV7-7,CASSARTSGHYNEQFF
TRBJ1-6,TRBV7-6,CASSLGPPGGDSPLHF
TRBJ2-2,TRBV6-1,CASSHISGFLTGELFF
TRBJ2-3,TRBV3-1,CASSQLLEGTQYF
TRBJ2-7,TRBV18,CASSPPIFREYEQYF
TRBJ2-7,TRBV10-3,CAIRVDDRAAYEQYF
TRBJ1-1,TRBV12-3/TRBV12-4,CASRNPVRLVNTEAFF
TRBJ2-5,TRBV24-1,CATSDFHEGAWETQYF
TRBJ2-1,TRBV5-1,CASSFGGFSNEQFF
TRBJ2-3,TRBV5-1,CASSPGLAGETADTQYF
TRBJ2-1,TRBV20-1,CSAGGLGGVVYNEQFF
TRBJ2-3,TRBV20-1,CSSYTDTQYF
TRBJ2-1,TRBV9,CASSVDGTVVNEQFF
TRBJ2-1,TRBV10-3,CAINGRANEQFF
TRBJ2-5,TRBV6-6,CASRTGGKETQYF
TRBJ2-1,TRBV15,CATSRDQQGFNEQFF
TRBJ1-2,TRBV24-1,CATSVTDFYGYTF
TRBJ2-7,TRBV5-1,CASLPGGRFSSYEQYF
TRBJ1-1,TRBV29-1,CSVERDSPEAFF
TRBJ2-2,TRBV7-2,CASSFERGGADTGELFF
TRBJ2-7,TRBV12-3/TRBV12-4,CASSSKREALLTEQYF
TRBJ2-2,TRBV4-2,CASSPLTSGIGTGELFF
TRBJ2-1,TRBV20-1,CSGASGYNEQFF
TRBJ2-7,TRBV7-2,CASSLEGFEQYF
TRBJ2-3,TRBV20-1,CSARLAGRTDTQYF